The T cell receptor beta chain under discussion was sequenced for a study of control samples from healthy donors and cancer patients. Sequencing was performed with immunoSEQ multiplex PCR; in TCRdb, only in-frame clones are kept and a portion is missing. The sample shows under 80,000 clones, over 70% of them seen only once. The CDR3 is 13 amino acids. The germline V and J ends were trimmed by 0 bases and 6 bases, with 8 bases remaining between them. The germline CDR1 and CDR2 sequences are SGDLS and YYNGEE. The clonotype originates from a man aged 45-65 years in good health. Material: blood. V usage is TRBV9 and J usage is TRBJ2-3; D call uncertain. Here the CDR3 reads CASSVAPEDTQYF. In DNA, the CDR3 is TGTGCCAGCAGCGTAGCCCCCGAGGATACGCAGTATTTT.